The rows below give T cell receptor beta chains drawn from one sample of a study of OX40 agonist ivuxolimab in advanced cancers. Clones were sequenced by immunoSEQ multiplex PCR, and TCRdb holds only the in-frame ones, with some missing. The table records over 55,000 clones, more than 70% of them present only once. The starting material was CD4+ or CD8+ T cells sorted from blood, obtained in a trial of the OX40 agonist ivuxolimab. The receptor set was obtained from an adult with an advanced solid tumor such as melanoma, head and neck, liver or kidney cancer. CDR3s include the opening cysteine and the closing phenylalanine or tryptophan. Fields, in order: CDR3 protein, J gene, V gene.

CASSLESTDTQYF TRBJ2-3 TRBV5-4
CASSQDRSMAGGIYEQYF TRBJ2-7 TRBV14
CASSKDRGRIYTEAFF TRBJ1-1 TRBV5-4
CASSSGRYYSYTF TRBJ1-2 TRBV27
CASSPPGYTDTQYF TRBJ2-3 TRBV11-2
CASSLGAQGEVLSYGYTF TRBJ1-2 TRBV11-2
CASSWGPSGGQETQYF TRBJ2-5 TRBV5-1
CASSDRDRNEKLFF TRBJ1-4 TRBV5-6
CASRRTDGYEQYF TRBJ2-7 TRBV7-9
CASSLEGGGNQPQHF TRBJ1-5 TRBV5-1
CASSTGGALSGNTIYF TRBJ1-3 TRBV7-8
CASSEGDRYSTDTQYF TRBJ2-3 TRBV7-9
CASSPKDGNLAYNSPLHF TRBJ1-6 TRBV18
CASSVGVDTLAGNTIYF TRBJ1-3 TRBV9
CASSEGGNGQPQHF TRBJ1-5 TRBV6-1
CASSFEETQYF TRBJ2-5 TRBV5-6
CASSEGTDTQYF TRBJ2-3 TRBV5-1
CASSWVGETQYF TRBJ2-5 TRBV7-2
CAWGSYTF TRBJ1-2 TRBV30
CASSPYGRGTEAFF TRBJ1-1 TRBV11-3
CASSQVRSGNTIYF TRBJ1-3 TRBV14
CASSTKGTSTDTQYF TRBJ2-3 TRBV19
CASRHGQETRGYTF TRBJ1-2 TRBV19
CASSYSVYTDTQYF TRBJ2-3 TRBV6-6
CASSLGPGGEETQYF TRBJ2-5 TRBV7-4
CASSLNDDKTYEQYF TRBJ2-7 TRBV5-1
CASSTRGTGGYTF TRBJ1-2 TRBV7-2
CASSLDSGAGGYTF TRBJ1-2 TRBV5-4
CASSLQEGIGGYTF TRBJ1-2 TRBV7-2
CASSPGQGGNQPQHF TRBJ1-5 TRBV6-6
CASSLAGGGSYEQYF TRBJ2-7 TRBV5-6
CATSRAGLSYEQYF TRBJ2-7 TRBV15